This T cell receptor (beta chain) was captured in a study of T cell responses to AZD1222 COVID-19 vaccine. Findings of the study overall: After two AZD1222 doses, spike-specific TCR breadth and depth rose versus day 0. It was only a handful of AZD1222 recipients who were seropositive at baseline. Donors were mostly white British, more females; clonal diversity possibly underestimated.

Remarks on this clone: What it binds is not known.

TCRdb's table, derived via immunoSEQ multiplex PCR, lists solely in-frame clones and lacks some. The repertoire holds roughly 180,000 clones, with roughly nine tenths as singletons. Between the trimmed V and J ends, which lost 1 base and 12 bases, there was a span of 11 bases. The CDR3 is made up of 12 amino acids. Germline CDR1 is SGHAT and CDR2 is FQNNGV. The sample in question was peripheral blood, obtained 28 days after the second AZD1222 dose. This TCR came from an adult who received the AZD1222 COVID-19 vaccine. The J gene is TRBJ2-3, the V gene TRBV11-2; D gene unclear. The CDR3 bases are TGTGCCAGCAGCTTAGTGGGCTCCAAACAGTATTTT. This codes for CASSLVGSKQYF.